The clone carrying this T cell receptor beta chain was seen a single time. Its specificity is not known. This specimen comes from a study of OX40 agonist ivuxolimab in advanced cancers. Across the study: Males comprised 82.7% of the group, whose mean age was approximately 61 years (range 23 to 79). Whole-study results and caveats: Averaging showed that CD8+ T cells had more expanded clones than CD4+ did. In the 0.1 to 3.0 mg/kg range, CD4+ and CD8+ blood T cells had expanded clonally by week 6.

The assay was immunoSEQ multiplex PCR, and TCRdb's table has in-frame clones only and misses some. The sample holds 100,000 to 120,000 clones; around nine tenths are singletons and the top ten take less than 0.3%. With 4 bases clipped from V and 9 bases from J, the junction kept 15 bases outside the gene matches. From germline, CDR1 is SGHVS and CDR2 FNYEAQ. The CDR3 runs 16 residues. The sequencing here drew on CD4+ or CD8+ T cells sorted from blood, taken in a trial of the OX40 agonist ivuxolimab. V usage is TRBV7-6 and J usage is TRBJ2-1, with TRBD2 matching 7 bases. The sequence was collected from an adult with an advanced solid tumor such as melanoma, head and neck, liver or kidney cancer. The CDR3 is CASSSIRAGVSSEQFF. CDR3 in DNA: TGTGCCAGCAGCTCGATTCGGGCGGGGGTTTCTTCTGAGCAGTTCTTC.